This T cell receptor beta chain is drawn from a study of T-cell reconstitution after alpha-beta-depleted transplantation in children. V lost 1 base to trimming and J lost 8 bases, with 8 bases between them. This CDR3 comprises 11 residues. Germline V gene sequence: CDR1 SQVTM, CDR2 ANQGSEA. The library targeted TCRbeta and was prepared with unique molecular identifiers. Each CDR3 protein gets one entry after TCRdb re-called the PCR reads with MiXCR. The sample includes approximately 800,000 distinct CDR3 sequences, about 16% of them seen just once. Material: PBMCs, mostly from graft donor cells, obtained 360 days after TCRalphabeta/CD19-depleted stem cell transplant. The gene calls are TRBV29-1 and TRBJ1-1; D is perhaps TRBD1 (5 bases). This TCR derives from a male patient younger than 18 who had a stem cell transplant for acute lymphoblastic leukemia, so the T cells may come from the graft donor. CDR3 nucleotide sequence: TGCAGCGTTGAAGCAGGGATCGAAGCTTTCTTT. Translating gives CSVEAGIEAFF.